This paragraph covers one T cell receptor (beta chain) sequence. Its antigen is unknown. This sample stems from a study of T cells in Graves' hyperthyroidism and ophthalmopathy. Study outcomes and limitations: Model predictions of ophthalmopathy came a median about six months before onset. Most thyroid clonotypes with frequency above 0.001 were detected in blood.

Clinical symptoms, serum thyroxine, TRAb, thyroid ultrasound and orbital computed tomography informed diagnoses. RNA transcripts yielded amplified TCR beta CDR3 regions. The TCR CDR3 first-round RT-PCR relied on the HTBI primer set. TCRdb reanalysed the multiplex PCR reads using MiXCR and keeps one entry per CDR3 protein. The sample contains 300,000 or so distinct CDR3 sequences, over 15% of which appear only once. The sequenced sample was blood. The TCR comes from a woman aged 55-69 years with Graves' ophthalmopathy.

The CDR3 sequence: CASSWVRDRVRGYTF. DNA of the CDR3: TGTGCCAGCAGCTGGGTCCGGGACAGGGTGCGTGGCTACACCTTC. This chain joins TRBV7-9 and TRBJ1-2; 9 bases map to TRBD1. The CDR3 sequence is 15 residues long. V dropped 4 bases and J dropped 7; count of bases not matched to a gene: 10. CDR1 and CDR2 from the germline V gene are SEHNR and FQNEAQ (reference sequence).